The clone carrying this TCR beta chain was detected only a few times. These data are taken from a study of T cells in Graves' hyperthyroidism and ophthalmopathy. Stability of Graves' hyperthyroidism was defined as absent ophthalmopathy progression within 18 months. Exclusion followed for patients with uncontrolled infection, other autoimmune disease, pregnancy or lactation. The diagnostic basis comprised clinical symptoms, serum thyroxine and TRAb, thyroid ultrasound and orbital computed tomography. The CDR3 spans 14 residues. Trimming took 7 bases from V and 5 from J, leaving 15 bases between them. The V gene's germline CDR1 is MNHNY and CDR2 SVGAGI (reference sequence). RNA transcripts yielded amplified TCR beta CDR3 regions. First-round RT-PCR with HTBI primers amplified the TCR CDR3 region. TCRdb reanalysed the multiplex PCR reads using MiXCR and keeps one entry per CDR3 protein. The data show hundreds of thousands of distinct CDR3 sequences, 38% seen once.

The chain joins TRBV6-6 to TRBJ1-5; D might be TRBD1 (5 bases). Sequencing was done on a sample of blood. This sequence was found in a man aged 18 to 30 with Graves' hyperthyroidism. The CDR3 here is CASTLDSGYQPQHF. Here the CDR3 DNA reads TGTGCCAGCACCCTAGACAGCGGCTATCAGCCCCAGCATTTT.